The 18 T cell receptor beta chains given below trace back to one sample, sequenced in a study of control samples from healthy donors and cancer patients. The repertoire was sequenced with immunoSEQ multiplex PCR; TCRdb's copy has only in-frame clones and lacks some. The data show about 110,000 clones, approximately 90% seen once. The sample comprised blood. These receptors all come from a woman aged 45-65 years in good health.

The sample holds one count of this clone. J is TRBJ1-4 and V is TRBV11-2; D is undetermined. Germline values: CDR1 SGHAT, CDR2 FQNNGV. The V gene lost 7 bases and the J gene lost 0 bases, with 9 bases spanning the gap. CDR3 length: 14 amino acids. Here the CDR3 reads CASIETPTNEKLFF. In DNA, the CDR3 is TGTGCCAGCATCGAAACGCCAACTAATGAAAAACTGTTTTTT.

The chain has TRBV21-1 and TRBJ2-1; the D call TRBD2 from the table was never checked on the DNA. TRBV21-1 is reported as a pseudogene. The CDR3 has 14 amino acids. The CDR3 is CASKRGGEWDEQFF. The CDR3 DNA is TGTGCCAGCAAGAGGGGCGGGGAGTGGGATGAGCAGTTCTTC.

This chain connects TRBV27 to TRBJ1-2; the D is unclear. CDR1 MNHEY and CDR2 SMNVEV come from the germline V gene (reference sequence). The CDR3 spans 14 residues. Trimming removed 2 bases from V and 4 bases from J, with 11 bases in between. Here the CDR3 DNA reads TGTGCCAGCAGTTTAAAACCAGGAGCCTATGGCTACACCTTC. The encoded protein is CASSLKPGAYGYTF.

The chain has TRBV18 and TRBJ2-4; weak D call: TRBD1 (5 bases). CDR1 and CDR2 (germline): KGHSH, LQKENI. The CDR3 is 15 amino acids. Trimming pared 3 bases from V and 1 base from J, leaving 10 bases between. The CDR3 loop reads CASSPPGLAKNIQYF. DNA of the CDR3: TGTGCCAGCTCACCTCCAGGGTTGGCCAAAAACATTCAGTACTTC.

In DNA form, the CDR3 reads TGTGCCAGCAGCTTGGGGACAGGTGTTAAGACTGAAGCTTTCTTT. It specifies CASSLGTGVKTEAFF. The V gene is TRBV5-6, the J gene TRBJ1-1, with 7 bases fitting TRBD1. CDR1 SGHDT and CDR2 YYEEEE come from the germline V gene. Trimming took 0 bases from V and 5 from J; bases not matched to a gene: 7. The CDR3 loop spans 15 amino acids.

This chain uses TRBV7-2 with TRBJ1-6; D is undetermined. This CDR3 is 13 amino acids long. V lost 2 bases and J lost 15, with 14 bases in between. Germline CDR1 reads SGHTA; CDR2 reads FQGNSA. The CDR3 DNA sequence: TGTGCCAGCAGCTTAATCAGGAAAGAGAACCTCCACTTT. This sequence encodes CASSLIRKENLHF.

The rearrangement joins TRBV30 to TRBJ1-1, with D perhaps TRBD1 (6 bases). This CDR3 is built from 14 residues. Deletions cut 3 bases from V and 11 bases from J, with 22 bases between. Germline V gene sequence: CDR1 GTSNPN, CDR2 SVGIG (reference sequence). The CDR3 DNA sequence: TGTGCCTGGAGGGAGGGGGTACGGGGGACCGCGGCTTTCTTT. Its translation: CAWREGVRGTAAFF.

V is TRBV6-6 and J is TRBJ1-2, with D possibly TRBD1 on 5 matching bases. This CDR3 spans 14 amino acids. The V gene lost 6 bases and the J gene lost 8 bases, with 19 bases spanning the gap. Germline loops: CDR1 MNHNY, CDR2 SVGAGI (reference sequence). The CDR3: CASSLIARAQGYTF. The CDR3 bases are TGTGCCAGCAGCCTAATAGCCAGGGCCCAGGGCTACACCTTC.

The chain couples TRBV5-1 to TRBJ1-3, with 7 nucleotides matching TRBD1. J was trimmed by 6 bases and V by 4 bases; bases with no gene match: 16. The CDR3 has 17 amino acids. CDR1 and CDR2 (germline): SGHRS, YFSETQ. CDR3 sequence (DNA): TGCGCCAGCAGCCCCCTCCCGGGACAGAGTCCTTCAAACACCATATATTTT. Its protein is CASSPLPGQSPSNTIYF. Full variable domain (remainder filled in from reference TRBV5-1 and TRBJ1-3): KAGVTQTPRYLIKTRGQQVTLSCSPISGHRSVSWYQQTPGQGLQFLFEYFSETQRNKGNFPGRFSGRQFSNSRSEMNVSTLELGDSALYLCASSPLPGQSPSNTIYFGEGSWLTVV.

The chain uses TRBV4-1 and TRBJ1-6; a weak D match, TRBD1 (6 bases). V gave up 3 bases and J gave up 7 bases, with 25 bases separating them. Germline loops: CDR1 MGHRA, CDR2 YSYEKL. CDR3 length: 19 amino acids. CDR3 region: CASSHPISPQTGVNSPLHF. CDR3 sequence (DNA): TGCGCCAGCAGCCACCCAATCTCCCCCCAGACAGGCGTAAATTCACCCCTCCACTTT.

V and J are TRBV5-6 and TRBJ2-7; D unclear. Germline assignment: CDR1 SGHDT and CDR2 YYEEEE. V lost 2 bases and J 2 bases, leaving 8 bases between the germline ends. The CDR3 covers 13 residues. CDR3 nucleotides: TGTGCCAGCAGCTTACAGAACACCTACGAGCAGTACTTC. The encoded protein is CASSLQNTYEQYF.

The CDR3 DNA reads as TGTGCCAGCAGTGGAGGGGGTTCTAATGAAAAACTGTTTTTT. This translates into CASSGGGSNEKLFF. The chain recombines TRBV2 with TRBJ1-4; possible D gene TRBD1, 6 bases. This CDR3 contains 14 residues. Trimming removed 4 bases at V and 3 bases at J, with 9 bases between. Germline CDR1 and CDR2: SNHLY and FYNNEI. Filled out from reference TRBV2 and TRBJ1-4, the complete variable domain reads EPEVTQTPSHQVTQMGQEVILRCVPISNHLYFYWYRQILGQKVEFLVSFYNNEISEKSEIFDDQFSVERPDGSNFTLKIRSTKLEDSAMYFCASSGGGSNEKLFFGSGTQLSVL.

The chain has TRBV27 and TRBJ2-1; D perhaps matches TRBD1 (5 bases). V lost 3 bases and J 5 bases, leaving 11 bases between the germline ends. CDR1 is MNHEY, CDR2 SMNVEV, per germline (reference sequence). This CDR3 has 14 amino acids. The CDR3 coding sequence is TGTGCCAGCAGTTTCCAGGGCGCTAACAATGAGCAGTTCTTC. Amino acids: CASSFQGANNEQFF.

This clone was counted only a few times. The V call is TRBV7-8, the J call TRBJ2-3; possibly TRBD2 for D (6 bases). Germline V CDR1 and CDR2: SGHVS, FQNEAQ. V was trimmed by 5 bases and J by 0 bases, leaving 12 bases between them. There are 15 residues in the CDR3. DNA of the CDR3: TGTGCCAGCAGCCATTCGGCGGGGAGCACAGATACGCAGTATTTT. Translating it yields CASSHSAGSTDTQYF. Looking up the rest from reference TRBV7-8 and TRBJ2-3 gives the full variable domain: GAGVSQSPRYKVAKRGQDVALRCDPISGHVSLFWYQQALGQGPEFLTYFQNEAQLDKSGLPSDRFFAERPEGSVSTLKIQRTQQEDSAVYLCASSHSAGSTDTQYFGPGTRLTVL.

The chain carries TRBV2 and TRBJ1-2, with D unresolved. V lost 10 bases to trimming and J lost 0 bases, with 18 bases between them. From germline, CDR1 is SNHLY and CDR2 FYNNEI. CDR3 length: 15 amino acids. CDR3 protein: CATLPFSGSNYGYTF. Written as DNA, the CDR3 is TGTGCCACCCTCCCTTTCAGCGGTTCTAACTATGGCTACACCTTC.

The chain combines TRBV9 with TRBJ1-1, with a possible D match to TRBD1 (5 bases). CDR1 SGDLS and CDR2 YYNGEE come from the germline V gene. The CDR3 is 17 amino acids. The germline V and J ends were trimmed by 0 bases and 0 bases, with 15 bases remaining between them. Here the CDR3 reads CASSVVGTARMNTEAFF. DNA for the CDR3: TGTGCCAGCAGCGTAGTGGGGACGGCTAGGATGAACACTGAAGCTTTCTTT. Filled out from reference TRBV9 and TRBJ1-1, the complete variable domain reads DSGVTQTPKHLITATGQRVTLRCSPRSGDLSVYWYQQSLDQGLQFLIQYYNGEERAKGNILERFSAQQFPDLHSELNLSSLELGDSALYFCASSVVGTARMNTEAFFGQGTRLTVV.

V gene TRBV29-1 combines with J gene TRBJ1-1, with D unclear. CDR1 and CDR2 from the germline V gene are SQVTM and ANQGSEA. This CDR3 spans 14 amino acids. V lost 7 bases to trimming and J lost 0 bases, with 15 bases between them. CDR3 DNA sequence: TGCAGCGCCCAAAGGGCAGCTTTGAACACTGAAGCTTTCTTT. The encoded protein is CSAQRAALNTEAFF.

This clone was seen more than once but under ten times. V usage is TRBV18 and J usage is TRBJ1-1; the match to TRBD1 covers 7 bases. CDR3 size: 15 residues. The J segment lost 2 bases and the V segment lost 6 bases, leaving 9 bases of the junction unmatched. Germline V lookup: CDR1 KGHSH, CDR2 LQKENI. The CDR3: CASSGGQLSNTEAFF. The CDR3 region has the DNA TGTGCCAGCTCGGGGGGACAGCTCAGTAACACTGAAGCTTTCTTT.